These 30 T cell receptor beta chains share one sample of origin, sequenced in a study of identical twins. In TCRdb, the 5' RACE reads were re-called with MiXCR into one record per CDR3 protein. The sample contains hundreds of thousands of distinct CDR3 sequences, roughly 6.2% of which appear only once. Sequencing was done on a sample of naive T cells sorted from blood. Every receptor here comes from a young man in good health.

This clonotype was picked up many times. The rearrangement links TRBV20-1 to TRBJ2-1; 11 nucleotides align to TRBD2. The length of the CDR3 is 15 residues. Germline trimming cut 4 bases from V and 2 bases from J; bases unmatched to any gene: 4. Germline V CDR1 and CDR2: DFQATT, SNEGSKA (reference sequence). CDR3 nucleotides: TGCAGTGCTACGGGACTAGCGGATACCTACAATGAGCAGTTCTTC. Protein sequence: CSATGLADTYNEQFF.

At least ten counts were recorded for this clonotype. The chain has TRBV20-1 and TRBJ1-2; D ambiguous. Trimming pared 6 bases from V and 1 base from J, leaving 9 bases between. The CDR3 runs 12 residues. The germline gives CDR1 DFQATT, CDR2 SNEGSKA (reference sequence). CDR3 sequence reads: CSAPGNNYGYTF. CDR3 nucleotide sequence: TGCAGTGCCCCGGGGAATAACTATGGCTACACCTTC.

The gene calls are TRBV4-1 and TRBJ2-7; 9 bases map to TRBD2. CDR1 is MGHRA, CDR2 YSYEKL, per germline. The CDR3 contains 15 residues. The CDR3 reads CASSQGVAGVSERYV. The CDR3 bases are TGCGCCAGCAGCCAAGGTGTAGCGGGAGTCTCTGAGCGGTACGTC.

This clonotype was seen a few times. J is TRBJ1-6 and V is TRBV20-1; no clear D gene. CDR1 and CDR2 from the germline V gene are DFQATT and SNEGSKA (reference sequence). Trimming removed 4 bases at V and 7 bases at J, with 8 bases between. The CDR3 covers 12 residues. DNA for the CDR3: TGCAGTGCTACTGACACCAATTCACCCCTCCACTTT. It codes for CSATDTNSPLHF.

This chain links TRBV7-2 with TRBJ2-5; TRBD2 matches at 14 bases. V lost 1 base and J lost 5; bases outside the gene matches: 6. Germline lookup yields CDR1 SGHTA and CDR2 FQGNSA. There are 17 residues in the CDR3. The CDR3 DNA is TGTGCCAGCAGCTTAGGACTAGCGGGGGGGAGGTGGGAGACCCAGTACTTC. Protein product: CASSLGLAGGRWETQYF.

This clonotype was picked up many times. The chain recombines TRBV24-1 with TRBJ2-1, with TRBD1 matching 9 bases. V shed 5 bases and J 8 bases; nucleotides not matched to a gene: 15. Germline V CDR1 and CDR2: KGHDR, SFDVKD. This CDR3 is 17 amino acids long. The CDR3 DNA reads TGTGCCACCAGTGCCGAGACCGGGACAGGGAGAGTCGATGAGCAGTTCTTC. Protein product: CATSAETGTGRVDEQFF.

The chain couples TRBV7-9 to TRBJ2-7; 7 bases align to TRBD1. There are 13 residues in the CDR3. V lost 4 bases to trimming and J lost 6 bases; unmatched junction nucleotides: 6. Germline lookup yields CDR1 SEHNR and CDR2 FQNEAQ (reference sequence). The CDR3 loop is CASSYTQGSEQYF. The CDR3 DNA sequence: TGTGCCAGCAGCTACACACAGGGGAGCGAGCAGTACTTC.

The rearrangement uses TRBV5-1 and TRBJ2-2, with TRBD1 identical over 9 bases. V gave up 3 bases and J gave up 2 bases; unmatched junction bases: 5. The CDR3 consists of 16 residues. CDR1 is SGHRS, CDR2 YFSETQ, per germline. Here the CDR3 reads CASSSQTGGNTGELFF. The CDR3 DNA sequence: TGCGCCAGCAGCTCTCAAACAGGGGGCAACACCGGGGAGCTGTTTTTT.

This clonotype was picked up a small number of times. The chain recombines TRBV30 with TRBJ2-3, with no clear D. The germline CDR1 and CDR2 sequences are GTSNPN and SVGIG (reference sequence). Trimming shortened V by 4 bases and J by 4 bases, and 9 bases separated the two germline ends. The CDR3 consists of 12 residues. The CDR3 bases are TGTGCCTGGATCCCTATAGCAGATACGCAGTATTTT. This codes for CAWIPIADTQYF.

This clonotype was seen repeatedly, ten times or more. This chain links TRBV6-2 or TRBV6-3 with TRBJ2-1; 12 positions agree with TRBD2. The CDR3 spans 15 residues. CDR1 is MNHEY, CDR2 SVGEGT, per germline. The junction had 6 bases not matched to a gene; V was cut back by 4 bases and J by 8 bases. The CDR3: CASSLPSGRAHEQFF. The CDR3, as DNA: TGTGCCAGCAGTTTACCTAGCGGGAGGGCCCATGAGCAGTTCTTC.

This clonotype was found many times. The rearrangement links TRBV12-3 or TRBV12-4 to TRBJ1-2; D might be TRBD1 (5 bases). The CDR3 length is 14 residues. Trimming pared 2 bases from V and 0 bases from J, leaving 7 bases between. For the CDR3, the DNA is TGTGCCAGCAGTTTATCCAGGGCTAACTATGGCTACACCTTC. Residues: CASSLSRANYGYTF.

This clonotype came up many times. The gene calls are TRBV4-1 and TRBJ2-1; D is unclear. The V and J ends lost 2 bases and 9 bases respectively, with 5 bases between them. CDR1 MGHRA and CDR2 YSYEKL come from the germline V gene. The CDR3 loop spans 11 amino acids. CDR3: CASSQQLEQFF. DNA of the CDR3: TGCGCCAGCAGCCAACAACTTGAGCAGTTCTTC.

A few counts support this clonotype. V gene TRBV20-1 combines with J gene TRBJ1-4; D is unclear. Between the trimmed V and J ends, which lost 3 bases and 8 bases, there was a span of 10 bases. In germline, CDR1 is DFQATT, CDR2 SNEGSKA (reference sequence). The CDR3 totals 12 residues. CDR3 residues: CSASESIEKLFF. CDR3 in DNA: TGCAGTGCTAGTGAGAGTATCGAAAAACTGTTTTTT.

Many counts were recorded for this clonotype. V and J are TRBV11-1 and TRBJ2-5; maybe TRBD2 (5 bases). Germline lookup yields CDR1 SGHAT and CDR2 FQDESV (reference sequence). The V end lost 1 base, the J end lost 1 base, and 19 bases lay between the germline ends. The CDR3 is 18 amino acids. CDR3 protein: CASSLGFRDLVSQETQYF. The CDR3 coding sequence is TGTGCCAGCAGCTTAGGGTTCCGGGATCTAGTCTCCCAAGAGACCCAGTACTTC.

This clonotype was counted at least ten times. V and J are TRBV12-3 or TRBV12-4 and TRBJ1-5, with 9 bases identical to TRBD1. With V trimmed by 6 bases and J by 2 bases, 5 bases remained unmatched. The CDR3 contains 15 residues. The CDR3 DNA is TGTGCCAGCAGCCCCCGGGACAGGGGCAATCAGCCCCAGCATTTT. This encodes CASSPRDRGNQPQHF.

This clonotype was observed a few times. CDR3 sequence (DNA): TGTGCCAGCAGCGTCGGACCCAATACGCAGTATTTT. Protein sequence: CASSVGPNTQYF. The gene calls are TRBV9 and TRBJ2-3; D unclear. Trimming pared 2 bases from V and 7 bases from J, leaving 8 bases between. Germline lookup yields CDR1 SGDLS and CDR2 YYNGEE. This CDR3 is built from 12 residues.

This chain uses TRBV27 with TRBJ2-7, with D uncertain. The CDR3 runs 16 residues. The germline gives CDR1 MNHEY, CDR2 SMNVEV (reference sequence). Deletions cut 6 bases from V and 1 base from J, with 19 bases between. The CDR3 DNA is TGTGCCAGCAGATGGAGATGGGCCGATAATTCCTACGAGCAGTACTTC. It is translated as CASRWRWADNSYEQYF.

This clonotype came up many times. This chain links TRBV12-3 or TRBV12-4 with TRBJ2-2; unclear D gene. The CDR3 is 16 amino acids. The V gene lost 5 bases and the J gene lost 1 base, with 14 bases spanning the gap. The CDR3: CASSLPAEQNTGELFF. Written as DNA, the CDR3 is TGTGCCAGCAGTCTCCCCGCGGAGCAGAACACCGGGGAGCTGTTTTTT.

This clonotype was recorded many times. The V and J genes are TRBV29-1 and TRBJ1-2; D call uncertain. V was shortened by 1 base and J by 6 bases, with 6 bases between the two germline ends. The germline CDR1 and CDR2 sequences are SQVTM and ANQGSEA. The CDR3 extends over 11 amino acids. This chain's CDR3 is CSVEGSDGYTF. DNA for the CDR3: TGCAGCGTTGAAGGTAGCGATGGCTACACCTTC.

This clonotype was seen a few times. CDR3 protein: CASSSWGPDTQYF. The CDR3 nucleotides are TGTGCCAGCAGCTCCTGGGGGCCAGATACGCAGTATTTT. This chain uses TRBV7-2 with TRBJ2-3; D perhaps matches TRBD1 (6 bases). The V gene's germline CDR1 is SGHTA and CDR2 FQGNSA. CDR3 length: 13 residues. V was shortened by 4 bases and J by 4 bases, with 9 bases between the two germline ends.

This chain uses TRBV7-2 with TRBJ2-7; 7 nucleotides match TRBD2. The trim removed 3 bases at V and 6 bases at J, leaving 8 bases unmatched. From germline, CDR1 is SGHTA and CDR2 FQGNSA. The CDR3 has 14 amino acids. The CDR3 here is CASSFSGPGTEQYV. As DNA, the CDR3 is TGTGCCAGCAGCTTTAGCGGGCCCGGAACCGAGCAGTACGTC.

Details on this clonotype: A much bigger clone sits one base away, suggesting this may be a read error. The rearrangement uses TRBV7-2 and TRBJ2-2; the D is unclear. V lost 4 bases, J lost 3 bases, and 9 bases lay in between. From germline, CDR1 is SGHTA and CDR2 FQGNSA. There are 14 residues in the CDR3. CDR3 sequence: CASSWPQDTGELFF. CDR3 coding DNA: TGTGCCAGCAGCTGGCCCCAGGACACCGGGGAGCTGTTTTTT.

This clonotype was observed many times. In DNA form, the CDR3 reads TGCGCCAGCAGCCAAGTGGGGCGGGTCGACACAGATACGCAGTATTTT. Its translation is CASSQVGRVDTDTQYF. V usage is TRBV4-3 and J usage is TRBJ2-3; D is possibly TRBD1 or TRBD2 (5 bases each). This CDR3 is 16 amino acids long. Per germline, CDR1 LGHNA and CDR2 YSLEER. V was cut by 1 base and J by 2 bases, with 13 bases left in between.

This clonotype showed up many times. The genes are TRBV20-1 and TRBJ1-5; D not resolved. Germline V gene data show CDR1 as DFQATT and CDR2 as SNEGSKA (reference sequence). The V end lost 5 bases, the J end lost 6 bases, and 11 bases lay between the germline ends. This CDR3 has 12 residues. The DNA of the CDR3 is TGCAGTGCTGGGGTGTCCAGTCAGCCCCAGCATTTT. This sequence encodes CSAGVSSQPQHF.

The rearrangement links TRBV6-2 or TRBV6-3 to TRBJ2-5; either TRBD1 or TRBD2 may fit D (5 bases each). The CDR3 contains 14 residues. Germline CDR1 MNHEY, CDR2 SVGEGT. The germline V and J ends were trimmed by 6 bases and 2 bases, with 13 bases remaining between them. The CDR3 spells CASRRGTRQETQYF. The CDR3 bases are TGTGCCAGCAGGAGAGGGACCCGTCAAGAGACCCAGTACTTC.

This clonotype has just a few counts. J is TRBJ2-7 and V is TRBV7-9; D is uncertain. The CDR3 runs 15 residues. Germline assignment: CDR1 SEHNR and CDR2 FQNEAQ (reference sequence). Trimming took 5 bases from V and 1 from J, leaving 15 bases between them. CDR3 region: CASSLRDMTSYEQYF. Written as DNA, the CDR3 is TGTGCCAGCAGCCTCCGAGATATGACGTCCTACGAGCAGTACTTC.

This chain uses TRBV7-9 with TRBJ2-5, with TRBD2 as a possible D gene (6 bases). V was cut by 5 bases and J by 2 bases, with 18 bases left in between. Per the germline V gene, CDR1 is SEHNR and CDR2 is FQNEAQ (reference sequence). CDR3 length: 16 residues. The CDR3 here is CASSPKAGKRQETQYF. CDR3 in DNA: TGTGCCAGCAGCCCTAAGGCGGGAAAACGGCAAGAGACCCAGTACTTC.

The rearrangement links TRBV6-2 or TRBV6-3 to TRBJ2-7; the D gene is possibly TRBD1 (7 bases). The CDR3 is 13 amino acids. V lost 5 bases to trimming and J lost 5 bases, with 13 bases between them. The germline V gene has CDR1 MNHEY and CDR2 SVGEGT. CDR3 amino acids: CASSAGGGNEQYV. The CDR3 coding sequence is TGTGCCAGCAGTGCCGGAGGGGGCAACGAGCAGTACGTC.

This clonotype was detected only a few times. This chain connects TRBV5-6 to TRBJ2-7; no firm D call. The CDR3 loop spans 12 amino acids. CDR1 and CDR2 (germline): SGHDT, YYEEEE. The CDR3 sequence: CASRAAVGNADV. The CDR3 coding sequence is TGTGCCAGCAGGGCCGCGGTGGGAAATGCGGACGTC.

The chain employs TRBV7-8 and TRBJ2-1, with 8 bases aligning to TRBD2. J lost 0 bases, V lost 3 bases, and 10 bases had no gene match. Germline CDR1 SGHVS, CDR2 FQNEAQ. The CDR3 runs 18 residues. For the CDR3, the DNA is TGTGCCAGCAGCTTGGGGGCTAGCGGGCCAAGCTCCTACAATGAGCAGTTCTTC. Protein: CASSLGASGPSSYNEQFF.